These 22 T cell receptor beta chains originate from one sample sequenced in a study of cytomegalovirus exposure and HLA in healthy donors. Both 60 Vbeta primers and 13 Jbeta primers went into the PCR. Clones were read by immunoSEQ multiplex PCR, and TCRdb kept only the in-frame ones, dropping some. The data contain roughly 100,000 clones, about four fifths of them singletons. The sample taken for sequencing was PBMCs. The receptors originated from a female donor in good health and CMV-seropositive.

V usage is TRBV15 and J usage is TRBJ2-5; the D gene is possibly TRBD2 (7 bases). The CDR3 is 14 residues long. Germline loops: CDR1 LNHNV, CDR2 YYDKDF (reference sequence). V lost 3 bases, J lost 5 bases, and 13 bases lay in between. This chain's CDR3 is CATSSRKGGETQYF. The CDR3 DNA is TGTGCCACCAGCAGCCGCAAGGGGGGGGAGACCCAGTACTTC.

This chain uses TRBV5-1 with TRBJ1-1, with a possible D match to TRBD1 (6 bases). Germline V gene sequence: CDR1 SGHRS, CDR2 YFSETQ. V lost 4 bases and J 1 base, leaving 11 bases between the germline ends. The CDR3 has 14 residues. CDR3 residues: CASSPGTRNTEAFF. Written as DNA, the CDR3 is TGCGCCAGCAGCCCGGGGACAAGGAACACTGAAGCTTTCTTT.

J is TRBJ2-7 and V is TRBV11-2; the match to TRBD1 covers 7 bases. V gave up 1 base and J gave up 3 bases; unmatched junction bases: 6. Germline CDR1 and CDR2: SGHAT and FQNNGV. CDR3 length: 15 residues. CDR3 in amino acids: CASSLVPTGYYEQYF. The CDR3 DNA reads TGTGCCAGCAGCTTAGTCCCGACAGGGTACTACGAGCAGTACTTC.

The chain carries TRBV25-1 and TRBJ1-1; D is ambiguous. V was trimmed by 5 bases and J by 1 base, leaving 8 bases between them. The length of the CDR3 is 13 residues. Looked up from germline, CDR1 is MGHDK and CDR2 is SYGVNS. For the CDR3, the DNA is TGTGCCAGCAGTATCACGGGGAACACTGAAGCTTTCTTT. Residues: CASSITGNTEAFF.

The chain has TRBV9 and TRBJ2-5; 8 bases are a match to TRBD2. Germline V gene sequence: CDR1 SGDLS, CDR2 YYNGEE. Trimming cost V 0 bases and J 3 bases; bases outside gene matches: 10. The CDR3 totals 17 residues. CDR3 residues: CASSVDASGGIKETQYF. DNA of the CDR3: TGTGCCAGCAGCGTAGATGCGAGCGGGGGAATAAAAGAGACCCAGTACTTC.

The J gene is TRBJ2-1, the V gene TRBV7-9, with D maybe TRBD2 (5 bases). V was cut by 0 bases and J by 2 bases, with 5 bases left in between. The CDR3 has 14 residues. Per germline, CDR1 SEHNR and CDR2 FQNEAQ (reference sequence). CDR3 amino acids: CASSLAGAYNEQFF. DNA for the CDR3: TGTGCCAGCAGCTTAGCGGGAGCCTACAATGAGCAGTTCTTC.

This clone turned up a few times. The chain recombines TRBV7-9 with TRBJ2-2; D not resolved. Germline-derived CDR1 and CDR2 are SEHNR and FQNEAQ (reference sequence). CDR3 length equals 10 residues. The ends were cut back, 6 bases at V and 8 bases at J, with 4 bases in the middle. CDR3 bases: TGTGCCAGCAGTTCAGGGGAGCTGTTTTTT. The encoded protein is CASSSGELFF.

The CDR3 DNA reads as TGTGCCAGCAGTTTCCGCGGGACTAGCGGGAGGTTGAATGAGCAGTTCTTC. Its protein product is CASSFRGTSGRLNEQFF. The J gene is TRBJ2-1, the V gene TRBV27; 15 nucleotides align to TRBD2. Germline assignment: CDR1 MNHEY and CDR2 SMNVEV (reference sequence). This CDR3 contains 17 residues. J lost 7 bases, V lost 3 bases, and 7 bases had no gene match.

This clone was counted a few times. The chain recombines TRBV19 with TRBJ1-5, with a possible D match to TRBD1 (5 bases). V was pared by 6 bases and J by 9 bases, with 9 bases between. The CDR3 covers 11 residues. CDR1 and CDR2 (germline): LNHDA, SQIVND (reference sequence). This CDR3 is CASSQGGPQHF. DNA for the CDR3: TGTGCCAGTAGCCAGGGAGGGCCCCAGCATTTT.

V and J are TRBV13 and TRBJ1-1, with 9 bases that match TRBD1. V was pared by 5 bases and J by 5 bases, with 3 bases of the junction left unmatched. This CDR3 is built from 13 residues. Germline values: CDR1 PRHDT, CDR2 FYEKMQ (reference sequence). CDR3 amino acids: CASSADRGTEAFF. The CDR3 DNA sequence: TGTGCCAGCAGCGCCGACAGGGGGACTGAAGCTTTCTTT.

The sample holds one count of this clone. The V and J genes are TRBV10-1 and TRBJ1-1, with D possibly matching TRBD1 (5 bases). The germline CDR1 and CDR2 sequences are WNHNN and SYGVQD (reference sequence). The CDR3 covers 16 residues. The ends were cut back, 3 bases at V and 0 bases at J, with 14 bases in the middle. The CDR3 here is CASSDPAGLMNTEAFF. The CDR3 nucleotides are TGCGCCAGCAGTGACCCAGCAGGGTTGATGAACACTGAAGCTTTCTTT.

The chain links TRBV6-4 to TRBJ1-1; D is unclear. Germline lookup yields CDR1 MRHNA and CDR2 SNTAGT. The ends were cut back, 4 bases at V and 1 base at J, with 13 bases in the middle. The CDR3 has 15 residues. The CDR3 region is CASSGEGFKNTEAFF. In nucleotides, the CDR3 is TGTGCCAGCAGTGGGGAGGGTTTCAAGAACACTGAAGCTTTCTTT.

This chain connects TRBV19 to TRBJ1-1; D is possibly TRBD1 (5 bases). Germline loops: CDR1 LNHDA, CDR2 SQIVND (reference sequence). Trimming cost V 2 bases and J 4 bases, with 11 bases left between them. This CDR3 region has 14 residues. This chain's CDR3 is CASSIRGGTTEAFF. The CDR3 DNA sequence: TGTGCCAGTAGTATACGGGGGGGGACCACTGAAGCTTTCTTT.

This chain joins TRBV2 and TRBJ1-2, with 11 nucleotides matching TRBD1. CDR3 length: 12 amino acids. The germline V gene encodes CDR1 SNHLY and CDR2 FYNNEI. With 8 bases clipped from V and 8 bases from J, the junction kept 4 bases outside the gene matches. CDR3 region: CASGQGAPGYTF. DNA of the CDR3: TGTGCCAGCGGACAGGGGGCGCCAGGCTACACCTTC. The full variable domain, its missing parts supplied by reference TRBV2 and TRBJ1-2, is EPEVTQTPSHQVTQMGQEVILRCVPISNHLYFYWYRQILGQKVEFLVSFYNNEISEKSEIFDDQFSVERPDGSNFTLKIRSTKLEDSAMYFCASGQGAPGYTFGSGTRLTVV.

The rearrangement links TRBV6-5 to TRBJ2-7, with TRBD1 matching 9 bases. Trimming cost V 5 bases and J 1 base; bases outside gene matches: 3. In germline, CDR1 is MNHEY, CDR2 SVGAGI. CDR3 size: 14 residues. The CDR3 reads CASSQTGGSYEQYF. The DNA of the CDR3 is TGTGCCAGCAGTCAGACAGGGGGTTCCTACGAGCAGTACTTC.

V usage is TRBV2 and J usage is TRBJ2-7, with 8 bases that match TRBD1. The V gene's germline CDR1 is SNHLY and CDR2 FYNNEI. The V and J ends lost 4 bases and 2 bases, in that order; junction bases with no gene match: 4. This CDR3 contains 14 residues. The CDR3 DNA reads TGTGCCAGCAGTGTGGGACAGGCGACCTACGAGCAGTACTTC. Amino acids: CASSVGQATYEQYF.

This clone was observed a few times. This chain connects TRBV5-5 to TRBJ2-2; the D gene is possibly TRBD1 (6 bases). The CDR3 loop spans 18 amino acids. From germline, CDR1 is SGHKS and CDR2 YYEKEE (reference sequence). The V end was cut by 2 bases, the J end by 2 bases, with 19 bases between. The CDR3 DNA is TGTGCCAGCAGCTTTGGTTACCGACAGGTCCTAAACACCGGGGAGCTGTTTTTT. Translation: CASSFGYRQVLNTGELFF.

The count of this clone is one. The chain is built from TRBV19 and TRBJ1-1; TRBD1 matches at 7 bases. Germline V lookup: CDR1 LNHDA, CDR2 SQIVND (reference sequence). V lost 3 bases, J lost 0 bases, and 4 bases stayed unmatched. The length of the CDR3 is 15 residues. The CDR3 region is CASSIWGQMNTEAFF. The CDR3 DNA reads as TGTGCCAGTAGTATTTGGGGACAGATGAACACTGAAGCTTTCTTT.

This chain uses TRBV6-5 with TRBJ2-3; TRBD2 might be the D (6 bases). Per germline, CDR1 MNHEY and CDR2 SVGAGI. This CDR3 is 14 amino acids long. V lost 0 bases and J lost 6, with 10 bases in between. This CDR3 is CASSYSPSDDTQYF. The CDR3 nucleotides read TGTGCCAGCAGTTACTCGCCTAGCGACGATACGCAGTATTTT.

The chain couples TRBV28 to TRBJ2-1; D remains ambiguous. Deletions cut 6 bases from V and 1 base from J, with 13 bases between. The CDR3 contains 15 residues. Germline-derived CDR1 and CDR2 are MDHEN and SYDVKM. CDR3 sequence (DNA): TGTGCCAGCAGATCGAGCAGGTTGTCCTACAATGAGCAGTTCTTC. Residues: CASRSSRLSYNEQFF.

Written as DNA, the CDR3 is TGTGCCAGCAGTGACAACCCGACATACTATGGCTACACCTTC. It specifies CASSDNPTYYGYTF. V gene TRBV2 combines with J gene TRBJ1-2; D is unclear. This CDR3 region has 14 residues. V was trimmed by 3 bases and J by 3 bases, leaving 11 bases between them. Germline V gene data show CDR1 as SNHLY and CDR2 as FYNNEI.

The chain uses TRBV12-5 and TRBJ1-5, with D unclear. Germline CDR1 reads LGHNT; CDR2 reads FRNRAP. The V and J ends lost 2 bases and 7 bases respectively, with 6 bases between them. The CDR3 is 12 residues long. CDR3 bases: TGTGCTAGTGGTTTGCAAGCCCAGCCCCAGCATTTT. Its translation is CASGLQAQPQHF.